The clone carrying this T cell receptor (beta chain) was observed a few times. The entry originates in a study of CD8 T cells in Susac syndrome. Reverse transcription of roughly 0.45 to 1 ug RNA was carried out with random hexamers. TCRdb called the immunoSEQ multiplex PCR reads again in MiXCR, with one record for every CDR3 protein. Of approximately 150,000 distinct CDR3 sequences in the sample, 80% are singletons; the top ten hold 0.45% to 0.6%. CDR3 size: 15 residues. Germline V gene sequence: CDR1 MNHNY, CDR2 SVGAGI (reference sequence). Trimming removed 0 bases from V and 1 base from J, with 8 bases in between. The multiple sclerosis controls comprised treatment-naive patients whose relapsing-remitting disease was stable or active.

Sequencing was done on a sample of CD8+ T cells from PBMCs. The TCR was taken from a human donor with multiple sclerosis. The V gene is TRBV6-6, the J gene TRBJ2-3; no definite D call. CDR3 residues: CASSYSRRGTDTQYF. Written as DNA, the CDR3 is TGTGCCAGCAGTTACTCGAGAAGGGGCACAGATACGCAGTATTTT.